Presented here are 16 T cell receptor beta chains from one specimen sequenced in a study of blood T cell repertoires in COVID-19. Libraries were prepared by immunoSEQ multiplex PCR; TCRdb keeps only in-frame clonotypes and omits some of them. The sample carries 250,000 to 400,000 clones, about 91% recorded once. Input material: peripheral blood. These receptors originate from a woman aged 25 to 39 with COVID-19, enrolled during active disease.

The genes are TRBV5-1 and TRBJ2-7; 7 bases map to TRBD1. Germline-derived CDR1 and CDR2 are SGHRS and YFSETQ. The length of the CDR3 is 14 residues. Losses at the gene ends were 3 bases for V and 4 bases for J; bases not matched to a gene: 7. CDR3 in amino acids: CASSWGPGQYEQYV. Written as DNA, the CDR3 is TGCGCCAGCAGCTGGGGACCGGGACAGTACGAGCAGTACGTC.

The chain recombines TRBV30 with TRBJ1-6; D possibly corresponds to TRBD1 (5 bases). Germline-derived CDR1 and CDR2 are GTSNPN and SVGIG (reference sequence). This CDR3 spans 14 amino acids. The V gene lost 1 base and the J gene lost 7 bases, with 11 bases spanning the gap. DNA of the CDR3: TGTGCCTGGAGTGACGAGACAGCGAATTCACCCCTCCACTTT. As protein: CAWSDETANSPLHF.

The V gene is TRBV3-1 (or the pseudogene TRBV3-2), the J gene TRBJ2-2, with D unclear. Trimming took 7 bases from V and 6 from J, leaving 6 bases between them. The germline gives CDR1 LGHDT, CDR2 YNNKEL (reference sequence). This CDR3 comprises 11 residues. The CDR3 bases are TGTGCCAGCAAAACTGCCGGGGAGCTGTTTTTT. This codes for CASKTAGELFF.

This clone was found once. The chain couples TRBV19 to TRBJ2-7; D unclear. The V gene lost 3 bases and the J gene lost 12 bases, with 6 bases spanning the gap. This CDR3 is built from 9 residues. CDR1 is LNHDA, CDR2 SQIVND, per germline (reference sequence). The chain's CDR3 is CASSIYGYV. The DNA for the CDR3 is TGTGCCAGTAGTATTTACGGGTACGTC.

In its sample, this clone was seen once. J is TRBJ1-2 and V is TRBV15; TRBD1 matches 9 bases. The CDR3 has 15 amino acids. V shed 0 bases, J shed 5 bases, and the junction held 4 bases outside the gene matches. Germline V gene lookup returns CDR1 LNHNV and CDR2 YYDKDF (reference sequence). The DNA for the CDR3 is TGTGCCACCAGCAGAGATCCGGGGACAGGGTATGGCTACACCTTC. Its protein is CATSRDPGTGYGYTF.

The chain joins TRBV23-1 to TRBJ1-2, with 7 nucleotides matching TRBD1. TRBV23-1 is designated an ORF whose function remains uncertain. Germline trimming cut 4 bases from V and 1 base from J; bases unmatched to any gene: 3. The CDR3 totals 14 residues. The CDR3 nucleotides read TGCGCCAGCAGTCCGGACAGGTTTAACTATGGCTACACCTTC. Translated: CASSPDRFNYGYTF.

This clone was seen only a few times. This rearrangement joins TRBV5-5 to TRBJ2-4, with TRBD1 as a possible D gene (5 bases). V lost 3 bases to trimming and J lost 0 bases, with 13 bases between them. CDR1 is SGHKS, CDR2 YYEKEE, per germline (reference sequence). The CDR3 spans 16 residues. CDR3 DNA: TGTGCCAGCAGCTCCCTAAACAGGCCAGCCAAAAACATTCAGTACTTC. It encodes CASSSLNRPAKNIQYF.

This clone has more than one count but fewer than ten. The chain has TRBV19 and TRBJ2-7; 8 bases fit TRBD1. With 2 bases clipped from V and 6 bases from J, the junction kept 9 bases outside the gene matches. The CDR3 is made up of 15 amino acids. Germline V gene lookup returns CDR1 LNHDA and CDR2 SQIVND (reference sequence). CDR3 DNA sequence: TGTGCCAGTAGTATAAAGACAGGGGAGAGTCGCGAGCAGTACTTC. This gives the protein CASSIKTGESREQYF.

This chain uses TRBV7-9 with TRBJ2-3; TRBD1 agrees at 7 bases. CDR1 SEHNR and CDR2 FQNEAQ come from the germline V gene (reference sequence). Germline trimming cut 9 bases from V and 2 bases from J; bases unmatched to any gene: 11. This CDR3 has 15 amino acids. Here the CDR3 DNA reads TGTGCCAGTCAAAAAGGGGGCTACAACACAGATACGCAGTATTTT. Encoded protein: CASQKGGYNTDTQYF.

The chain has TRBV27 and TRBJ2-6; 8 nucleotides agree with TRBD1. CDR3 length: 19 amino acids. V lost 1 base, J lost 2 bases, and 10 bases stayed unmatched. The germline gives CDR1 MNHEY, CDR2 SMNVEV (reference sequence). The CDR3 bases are TGTGCCAGCAGTTTATATGGGGCAGGGGGCGCTCCTGGGGCCAACGTCCTGACTTTC. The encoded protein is CASSLYGAGGAPGANVLTF.

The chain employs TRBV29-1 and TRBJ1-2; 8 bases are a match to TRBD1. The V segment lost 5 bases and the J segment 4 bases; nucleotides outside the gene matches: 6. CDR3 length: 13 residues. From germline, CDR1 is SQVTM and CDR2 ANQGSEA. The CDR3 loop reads CSVTPGGVYGYTF. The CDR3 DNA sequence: TGCAGCGTTACCCCAGGGGGCGTCTATGGCTACACCTTC. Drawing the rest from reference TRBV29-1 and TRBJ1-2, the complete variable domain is SAVISQKPSRDICQRGTSLTIQCQVDSQVTMMFWYRQQPGQSLTLIATANQGSEATYESGFVIDKFPISRPNLTFSTLTVSNMSPEDSSIYLCSVTPGGVYGYTFGSGTRLTVV.

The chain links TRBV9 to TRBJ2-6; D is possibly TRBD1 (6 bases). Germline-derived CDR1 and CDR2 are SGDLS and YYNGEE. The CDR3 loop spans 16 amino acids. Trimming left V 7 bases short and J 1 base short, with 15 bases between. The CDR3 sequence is CASAATGYSGANVLTF. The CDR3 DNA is TGTGCCAGCGCCGCGACAGGATATTCTGGGGCCAACGTCCTGACTTTC.

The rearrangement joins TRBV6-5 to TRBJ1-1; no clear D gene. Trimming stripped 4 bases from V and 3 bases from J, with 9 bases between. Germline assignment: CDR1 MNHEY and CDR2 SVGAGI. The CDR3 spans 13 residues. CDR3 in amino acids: CASSFPGYTEAFF. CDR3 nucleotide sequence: TGTGCCAGCAGTTTCCCGGGGTACACTGAAGCTTTCTTT.

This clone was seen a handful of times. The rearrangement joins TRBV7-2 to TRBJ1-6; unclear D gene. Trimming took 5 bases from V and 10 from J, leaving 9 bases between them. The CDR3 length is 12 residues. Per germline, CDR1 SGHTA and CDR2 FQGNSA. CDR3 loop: CASSPRGSPLHF. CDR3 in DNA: TGTGCCAGCAGCCCCCGGGGATCACCCCTCCACTTT.

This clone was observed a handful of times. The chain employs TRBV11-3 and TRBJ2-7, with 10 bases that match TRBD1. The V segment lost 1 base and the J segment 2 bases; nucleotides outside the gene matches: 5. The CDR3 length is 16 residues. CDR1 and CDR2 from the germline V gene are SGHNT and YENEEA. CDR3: CASSLGGQGNAYEQYV. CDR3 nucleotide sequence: TGTGCCAGCAGCTTAGGGGGACAGGGGAATGCCTACGAGCAGTACGTC.

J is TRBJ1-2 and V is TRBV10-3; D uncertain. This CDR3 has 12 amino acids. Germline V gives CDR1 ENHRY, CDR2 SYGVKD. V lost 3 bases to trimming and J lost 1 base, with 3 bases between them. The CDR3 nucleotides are TGTGCCATCAGTGACAGTAACTATGGCTACACCTTC. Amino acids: CAISDSNYGYTF.